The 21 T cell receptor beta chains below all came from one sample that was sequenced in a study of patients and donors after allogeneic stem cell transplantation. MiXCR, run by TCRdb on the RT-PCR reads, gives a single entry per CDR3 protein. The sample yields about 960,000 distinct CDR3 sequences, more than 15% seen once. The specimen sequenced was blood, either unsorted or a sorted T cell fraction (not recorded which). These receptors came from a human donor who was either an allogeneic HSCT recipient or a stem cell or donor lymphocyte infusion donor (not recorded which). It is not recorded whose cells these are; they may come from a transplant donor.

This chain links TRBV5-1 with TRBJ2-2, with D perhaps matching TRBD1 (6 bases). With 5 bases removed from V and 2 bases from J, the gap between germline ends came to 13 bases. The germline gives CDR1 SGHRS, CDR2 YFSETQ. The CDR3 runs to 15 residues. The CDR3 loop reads CASRHGTSNTGELFF. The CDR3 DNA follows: TGCGCCAGCAGGCACGGGACAAGTAACACCGGGGAGCTGTTTTTT.

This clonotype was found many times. DNA for the CDR3: TGTGCCAGCCGAATTCCTACCACAGGTGGCAATGAGCAGTTCTTC. It encodes CASRIPTTGGNEQFF. The rearrangement links TRBV6-1 to TRBJ2-1; possibly TRBD1 for D (5 bases). Germline CDR1 MNHNS, CDR2 SASEGT. V lost 8 bases to trimming and J lost 6 bases, with 20 bases between them. CDR3 size: 15 residues.

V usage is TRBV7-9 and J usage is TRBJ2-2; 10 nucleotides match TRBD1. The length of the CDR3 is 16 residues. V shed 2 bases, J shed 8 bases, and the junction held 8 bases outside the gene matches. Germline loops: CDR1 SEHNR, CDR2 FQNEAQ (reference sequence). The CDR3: CASSLKTGGFSGELFF. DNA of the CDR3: TGTGCCAGCAGCTTAAAGACAGGGGGCTTCTCTGGGGAGCTGTTTTTT.

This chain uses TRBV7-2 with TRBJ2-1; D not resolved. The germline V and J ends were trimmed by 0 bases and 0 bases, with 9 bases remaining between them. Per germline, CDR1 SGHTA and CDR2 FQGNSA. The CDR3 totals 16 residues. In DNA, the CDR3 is TGTGCCAGCAGCTTAGCGTCCTGGAGCTCCTACAATGAGCAGTTCTTC. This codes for CASSLASWSSYNEQFF.

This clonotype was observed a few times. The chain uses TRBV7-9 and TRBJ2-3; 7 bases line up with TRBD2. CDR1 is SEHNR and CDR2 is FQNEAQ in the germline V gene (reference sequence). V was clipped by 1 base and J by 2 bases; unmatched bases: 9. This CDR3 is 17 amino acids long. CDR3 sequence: CASSLGRASGYTDTQYF. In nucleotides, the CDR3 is TGTGCCAGCAGCTTAGGTCGGGCTAGCGGCTACACAGATACGCAGTATTTT.

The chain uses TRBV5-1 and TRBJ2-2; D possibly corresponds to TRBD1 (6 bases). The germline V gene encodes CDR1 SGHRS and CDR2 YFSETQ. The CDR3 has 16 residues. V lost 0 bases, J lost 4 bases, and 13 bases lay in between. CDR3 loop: CASSLAAGVFTGELFF. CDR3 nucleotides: TGCGCCAGCAGCTTGGCGGCAGGGGTATTCACCGGGGAGCTGTTTTTT.

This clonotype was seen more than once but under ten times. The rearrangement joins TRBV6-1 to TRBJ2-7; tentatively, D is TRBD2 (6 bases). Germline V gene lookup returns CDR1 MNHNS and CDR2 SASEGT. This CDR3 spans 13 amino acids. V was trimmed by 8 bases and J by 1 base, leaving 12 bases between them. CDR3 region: CASAAGGSYEQYF. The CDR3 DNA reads TGTGCCAGCGCTGCCGGGGGATCCTACGAGCAGTACTTC.

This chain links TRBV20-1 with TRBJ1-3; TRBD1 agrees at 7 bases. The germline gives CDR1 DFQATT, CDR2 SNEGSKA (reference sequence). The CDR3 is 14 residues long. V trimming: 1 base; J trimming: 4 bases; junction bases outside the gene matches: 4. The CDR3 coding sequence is TGCAGTGCTAGAGCCGGGACAGCGGGAAACACCATATATTTT. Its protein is CSARAGTAGNTIYF.

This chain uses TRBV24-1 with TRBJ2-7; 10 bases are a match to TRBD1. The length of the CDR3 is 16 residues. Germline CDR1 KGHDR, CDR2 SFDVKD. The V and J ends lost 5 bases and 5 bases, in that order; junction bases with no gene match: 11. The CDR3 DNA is TGTGCCACCAGTGCTCCTGGGGGACAGGGGTTCCACGAGCAGTACTTC. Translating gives CATSAPGGQGFHEQYF.

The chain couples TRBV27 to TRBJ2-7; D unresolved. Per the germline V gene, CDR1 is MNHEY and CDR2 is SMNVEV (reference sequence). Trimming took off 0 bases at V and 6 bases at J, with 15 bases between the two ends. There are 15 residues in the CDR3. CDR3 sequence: CASSLSGIRKGEQYF. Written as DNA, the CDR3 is TGTGCCAGCAGTTTATCGGGAATCAGAAAAGGCGAGCAGTACTTC.

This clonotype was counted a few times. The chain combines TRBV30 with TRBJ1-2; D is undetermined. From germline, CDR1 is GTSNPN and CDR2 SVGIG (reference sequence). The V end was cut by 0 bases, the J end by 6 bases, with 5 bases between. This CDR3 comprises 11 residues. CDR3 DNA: TGTGCCTGGAGTGTGAAGGATGGCTACACCTTC. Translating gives CAWSVKDGYTF.

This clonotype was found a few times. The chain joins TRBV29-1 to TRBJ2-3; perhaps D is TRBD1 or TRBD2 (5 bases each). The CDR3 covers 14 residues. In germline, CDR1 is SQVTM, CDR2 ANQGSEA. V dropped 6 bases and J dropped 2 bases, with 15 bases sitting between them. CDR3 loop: CSVRLRQLTDTQYF. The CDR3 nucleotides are TGCAGCGTCCGACTAAGACAGCTCACAGATACGCAGTATTTT.

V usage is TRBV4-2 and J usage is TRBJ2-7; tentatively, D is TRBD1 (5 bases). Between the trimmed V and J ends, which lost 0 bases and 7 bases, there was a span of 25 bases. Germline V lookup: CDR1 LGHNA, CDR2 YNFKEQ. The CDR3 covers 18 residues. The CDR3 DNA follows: TGTGCCAGCAGCCAAGATAGTCCTGGGGCAACCTTCATAGGGGAGCAGTACTTC. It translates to CASSQDSPGATFIGEQYF.

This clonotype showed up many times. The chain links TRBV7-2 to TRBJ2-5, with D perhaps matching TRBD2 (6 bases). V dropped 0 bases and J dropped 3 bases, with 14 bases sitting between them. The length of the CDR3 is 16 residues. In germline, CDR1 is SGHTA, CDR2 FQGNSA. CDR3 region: CASSLAPRGEEETQYF. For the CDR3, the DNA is TGTGCCAGCAGCTTAGCCCCAAGAGGGGAGGAAGAGACCCAGTACTTC.

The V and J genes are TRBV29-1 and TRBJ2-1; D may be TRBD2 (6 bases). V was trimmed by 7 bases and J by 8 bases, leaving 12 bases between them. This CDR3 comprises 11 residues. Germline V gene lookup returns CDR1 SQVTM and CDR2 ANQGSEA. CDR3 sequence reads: CSAVPGDEQFF. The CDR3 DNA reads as TGCAGCGCCGTGCCGGGGGATGAGCAGTTCTTC.

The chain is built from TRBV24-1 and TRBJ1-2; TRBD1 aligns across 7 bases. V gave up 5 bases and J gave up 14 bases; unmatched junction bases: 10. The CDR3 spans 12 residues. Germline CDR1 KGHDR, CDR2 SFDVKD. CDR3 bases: TGTGCCACCAGTGGTCGGACAGGAGCGCGGACCTTC. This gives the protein CATSGRTGARTF.

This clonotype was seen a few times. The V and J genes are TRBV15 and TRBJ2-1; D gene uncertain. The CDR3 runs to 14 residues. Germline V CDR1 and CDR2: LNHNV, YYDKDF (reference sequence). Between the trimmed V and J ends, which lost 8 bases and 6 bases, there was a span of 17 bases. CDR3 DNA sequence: TGTGCCACCGCGGCCCATGGGGTAGTCAATGAGCAGTTCTTC. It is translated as CATAAHGVVNEQFF.

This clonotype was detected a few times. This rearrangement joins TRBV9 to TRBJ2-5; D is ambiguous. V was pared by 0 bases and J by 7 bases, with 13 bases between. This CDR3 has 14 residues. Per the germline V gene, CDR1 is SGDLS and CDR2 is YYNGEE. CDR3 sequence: CASSVEAPGRTQYF. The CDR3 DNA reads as TGTGCCAGCAGCGTAGAGGCTCCCGGGCGGACCCAGTACTTC.

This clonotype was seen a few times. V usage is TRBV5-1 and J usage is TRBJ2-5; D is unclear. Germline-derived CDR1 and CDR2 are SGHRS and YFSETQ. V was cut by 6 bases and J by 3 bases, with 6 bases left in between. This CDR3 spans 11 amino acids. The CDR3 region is CASKNKETQYF. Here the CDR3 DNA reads TGCGCCAGCAAAAACAAAGAGACCCAGTACTTC.

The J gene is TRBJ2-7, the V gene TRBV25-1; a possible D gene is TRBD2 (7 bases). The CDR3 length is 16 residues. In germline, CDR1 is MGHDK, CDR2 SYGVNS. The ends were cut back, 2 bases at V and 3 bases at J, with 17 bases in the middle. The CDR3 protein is CASSESSGPRGYEQYF. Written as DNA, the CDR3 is TGTGCCAGCAGTGAAAGTAGCGGGCCCAGGGGCTACGAGCAGTACTTC.

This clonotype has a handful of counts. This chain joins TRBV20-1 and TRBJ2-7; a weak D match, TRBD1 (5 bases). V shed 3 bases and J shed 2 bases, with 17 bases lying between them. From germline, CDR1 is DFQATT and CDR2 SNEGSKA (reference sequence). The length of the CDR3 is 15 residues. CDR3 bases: TGCAGTGCTAGCAGACAGCCTTTATCTACCTACGAGCAGTACTTC. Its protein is CSASRQPLSTYEQYF.